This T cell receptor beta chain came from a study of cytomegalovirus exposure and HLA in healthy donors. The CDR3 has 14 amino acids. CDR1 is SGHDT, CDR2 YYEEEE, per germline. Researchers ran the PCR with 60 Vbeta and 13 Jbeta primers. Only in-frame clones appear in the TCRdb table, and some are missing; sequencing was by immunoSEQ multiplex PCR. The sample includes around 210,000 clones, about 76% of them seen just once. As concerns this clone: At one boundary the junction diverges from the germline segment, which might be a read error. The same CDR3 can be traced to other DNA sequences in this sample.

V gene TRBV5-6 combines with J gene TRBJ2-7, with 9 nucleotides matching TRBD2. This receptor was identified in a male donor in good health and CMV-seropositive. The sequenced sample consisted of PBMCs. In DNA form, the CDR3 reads TGTGCCAGCAGCGGACGAAGGACTAGCGACGAGCAGTACTTT. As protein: CASSGRRTSDEQYF.